This is a list of T cell receptor beta chains from one sample in a study of shared clonotypes between healthy human individuals. Here immunoSEQ multiplex PCR was the method, and the copy in TCRdb shows in-frame clones only, minus some. The table lists about 1.5 million clones, more than 95% of them singletons. The sample was naive CD4+ T cells sorted from blood. These receptor sequences come from a young man in good health. Both conserved end residues are part of each CDR3. The D gene is left open where the match is weak. Part of the rows lack a size; the others show once, few, many or a class for expanded clones.

D gene: -; V gene: TRBV9; clone size: -; J gene: TRBJ2-2; CDR3 protein: CASSVASGRSGELFF; CDR3 DNA: TGTGCCAGCAGCGTAGCTTCGGGGCGATCCGGGGAGCTGTTTTTT
D gene: TRBD1; V gene: TRBV28; clone size: -; J gene: TRBJ1-5; CDR3 protein: CASRGLQGSNQPQHF; CDR3 DNA: TGTGCCAGCAGGGGGCTACAGGGGAGCAATCAGCCCCAGCATTTT
D gene: -; V gene: TRBV28; clone size: -; J gene: TRBJ2-7; CDR3 protein: CASTPGRPVYEQYF; CDR3 DNA: TGTGCCAGCACCCCCGGACGGCCGGTCTACGAGCAGTACTTC
D gene: -; V gene: TRBV30; clone size: -; J gene: TRBJ2-5; CDR3 protein: CAWSFKAVGRDGTQYF; CDR3 DNA: TGTGCCTGGAGTTTTAAGGCAGTGGGTAGGGATGGGACCCAGTACTTC
D gene: -; V gene: TRBV30; clone size: once; J gene: TRBJ1-2; CDR3 protein: CAWSHGRTLYGYTF; CDR3 DNA: TGTGCCTGGAGTCATGGACGGACTCTCTATGGCTACACCTTC
D gene: -; V gene: TRBV5-8; clone size: -; J gene: TRBJ1-5; CDR3 protein: CASSLWDQPQHF; CDR3 DNA: TGTGCCAGCAGCTTGTGGGATCAGCCCCAGCATTTT
D gene: TRBD1; V gene: TRBV7-2; clone size: -; J gene: TRBJ1-2; CDR3 protein: CASSLDPGGYGYTF; CDR3 DNA: TGTGCCAGCAGCTTAGATCCAGGGGGCTATGGCTACACCTTC
D gene: -; V gene: TRBV7-3; clone size: -; J gene: TRBJ2-5; CDR3 protein: CASSLTTDPQETQYF; CDR3 DNA: TGTGCCAGCAGCTTAACTACAGACCCTCAAGAGACCCAGTACTTC
D gene: -; V gene: TRBV18; clone size: -; J gene: TRBJ2-5; CDR3 protein: CASSLGQKETQYF; CDR3 DNA: TGTGCCAGCTCACTCGGACAGAAAGAGACCCAGTACTTC
D gene: -; V gene: TRBV28; clone size: -; J gene: TRBJ1-2; CDR3 protein: CASSLHDRNYGYTF; CDR3 DNA: TGTGCCAGCAGCCTCCACGACAGGAACTATGGCTACACCTTC
D gene: -; V gene: TRBV9; clone size: -; J gene: TRBJ2-3; CDR3 protein: CASSVPGATDTQYF; CDR3 DNA: TGTGCCAGCAGCGTACCGGGCGCGACAGATACGCAGTATTTT
D gene: -; V gene: TRBV29-1; clone size: -; J gene: TRBJ2-1; CDR3 protein: CSVEAGAGSYNEQFF; CDR3 DNA: TGCAGCGTTGAAGCCGGGGCAGGATCCTACAATGAGCAGTTCTTC
D gene: -; V gene: TRBV2; clone size: -; J gene: TRBJ2-4; CDR3 protein: CASSGRGAAIQYF; CDR3 DNA: TGTGCCAGCAGTGGTAGGGGTGCCGCCATTCAGTACTTC
D gene: -; V gene: TRBV6-5; clone size: -; J gene: TRBJ2-5; CDR3 protein: CASNPVGLGQETQYF; CDR3 DNA: TGTGCCAGTAATCCCGTGGGCTTGGGCCAAGAGACCCAGTACTTC
D gene: -; V gene: TRBV21-1; clone size: -; J gene: TRBJ2-7; CDR3 protein: CASPPPGLAGAIDSYEQYF; CDR3 DNA: TGTGCCAGCCCACCTCCGGGACTAGCGGGAGCAATAGACTCCTACGAGCAGTACTTC
D gene: -; V gene: TRBV2; clone size: -; J gene: TRBJ2-7; CDR3 protein: CASSEGAGRSSYEQYF; CDR3 DNA: TGTGCCAGCAGTGAAGGGGCAGGGAGGTCCTCCTACGAGCAGTACTTC
D gene: -; V gene: TRBV5-1; clone size: -; J gene: TRBJ2-7; CDR3 protein: CASSLNREAYEQYF; CDR3 DNA: TGCGCCAGCAGCTTGAACAGGGAAGCCTACGAGCAGTACTTC
D gene: -; V gene: TRBV5-1; clone size: once; J gene: TRBJ2-7; CDR3 protein: CASSLAVPGSGLTYEQYF; CDR3 DNA: TGCGCCAGCAGCTTGGCCGTCCCGGGGAGCGGGTTAACCTATGAGCAGTACTTC
D gene: TRBD1; V gene: TRBV28; clone size: once; J gene: TRBJ2-1; CDR3 protein: CASTGQGYNEQFF; CDR3 DNA: TGTGCCAGTACGGGACAGGGATACAATGAGCAGTTCTTC
D gene: TRBD2; V gene: TRBV6-1; clone size: -; J gene: TRBJ2-7; CDR3 protein: CASSEAPGLAGEGQYF; CDR3 DNA: TGTGCCAGCAGTGAAGCACCGGGACTAGCGGGAGAAGGGCAGTACTTC
D gene: -; V gene: TRBV6-5; clone size: -; J gene: TRBJ2-2; CDR3 protein: CASSYSTRSGELFF; CDR3 DNA: TGTGCCAGCAGTTACTCGACAAGGTCCGGGGAGCTGTTTTTT
D gene: -; V gene: TRBV4-1; clone size: -; J gene: TRBJ2-7; CDR3 protein: CASSQVMGYEQYF; CDR3 DNA: TGCGCCAGCAGCCAAGTTATGGGCTACGAGCAGTACTTC
D gene: -; V gene: TRBV7-9; clone size: -; J gene: TRBJ2-2; CDR3 protein: CASSSTDVGELFF; CDR3 DNA: TGTGCCAGCAGCTCGACCGATGTCGGGGAGCTGTTTTTT
D gene: TRBD2; V gene: TRBV10-3; clone size: -; J gene: TRBJ2-2; CDR3 protein: CAISPGGTGELFF; CDR3 DNA: TGTGCCATCAGCCCGGGGGGCACCGGGGAGCTGTTTTTT
D gene: -; V gene: TRBV18; clone size: -; J gene: TRBJ1-1; CDR3 protein: CASSPLGRQITEAFF; CDR3 DNA: TGTGCCAGCTCACCACTGGGACGCCAAATCACTGAAGCTTTCTTT
D gene: -; V gene: TRBV5-3; clone size: -; J gene: TRBJ2-1; CDR3 protein: CASSLAGLNEQFF; CDR3 DNA: TGTGCCAGCAGCTTGGCAGGGCTGAATGAGCAGTTCTTC
D gene: -; V gene: TRBV6-5; clone size: -; J gene: TRBJ2-2; CDR3 protein: CASRVASTTTGELFF; CDR3 DNA: TGTGCCAGCAGGGTTGCTAGTACTACCACCGGGGAGCTGTTTTTT
D gene: -; V gene: TRBV29-1; clone size: -; J gene: TRBJ1-2; CDR3 protein: CSVPPGAEKSYGYTF; CDR3 DNA: TGCAGCGTCCCCCCCGGGGCAGAGAAAAGCTATGGCTACACCTTC
D gene: -; V gene: TRBV5-4; clone size: -; J gene: TRBJ1-3; CDR3 protein: CASSLEQGPGNTIYF; CDR3 DNA: TGTGCCAGCAGCTTGGAGCAGGGGCCTGGAAACACCATATATTTT
D gene: -; V gene: TRBV7-8; clone size: -; J gene: TRBJ2-7; CDR3 protein: CASSLGGPYEQYF; CDR3 DNA: TGTGCCAGCAGCTTAGGCGGTCCCTACGAGCAGTACTTC
D gene: -; V gene: TRBV29-1; clone size: -; J gene: TRBJ2-5; CDR3 protein: CSVGNPQETQYF; CDR3 DNA: TGCAGCGTTGGTAACCCCCAAGAGACCCAGTACTTC
D gene: -; V gene: TRBV29-1; clone size: once; J gene: TRBJ2-1; CDR3 protein: CSVEGKYYNEQFF; CDR3 DNA: TGCAGCGTTGAGGGGAAATACTACAATGAGCAGTTCTTC
D gene: TRBD1; V gene: TRBV27; clone size: -; J gene: TRBJ1-5; CDR3 protein: CASSWAIGTGNQPQHF; CDR3 DNA: TGTGCCAGCAGTTGGGCAATAGGGACAGGGAATCAGCCCCAGCATTTT
D gene: -; V gene: TRBV18; clone size: once; J gene: TRBJ1-1; CDR3 protein: CASSPQPSWEAFF; CDR3 DNA: TGTGCCAGCTCACCCCAACCCTCTTGGGAAGCTTTCTTT
D gene: -; V gene: TRBV9; clone size: -; J gene: TRBJ2-7; CDR3 protein: CASSAVGGKQYF; CDR3 DNA: TGTGCCAGCAGCGCCGTAGGGGGGAAGCAGTACTTC